This note documents a single T cell receptor (beta chain) sequence. The specificity of this receptor is unknown. Base qualities are not at hand, and no much larger clone is one base apart. The immunoSEQ Assay, a bias-controlled multiplex PCR, was used to amplify TCRbeta CDR3 regions from genomic DNA. Concerning the study's data processing: The number of nucleated cells in each sample was estimated from the amplification of reference gene primers within the assay. To quantify the absolute abundance of each unique TCRbeta CDR3 rearrangement, sequence reads were collapsed and filtered. Productive Simpson clonality was computed per sample as the square root of Simpson's diversity index over productive rearrangements. TCRdb carries this immuneACCESS record with in-frame sequences only. Its versions omit some clonotypes, under half of them owing to an unresolved V gene in the studies checked, with the rest unexplained. V and J calls and clone size are those listed in that table; D and trimming were worked out from the DNA. This sample comprises about 190,000 clones, 70% to 85% of them detected only once. Clones ranked in the top ten supply around 12% of the sample.

Whole blood was collected in K2EDTA tubes by collaborating institutions according to the institutions' own protocols. For TCRbeta analysis, collaborators shipped samples in one of three forms: frozen whole blood, isolated PBMCs, or DNA extracted from either of those sample types. This sample was taken from a study of blood T cell repertoires in COVID-19 (dated by TCRdb to the early 2020s). A note on the overall study: The collaborator samples originated in the United States, Italy and Spain and spanned the acute and convalescent phases of COVID-19. Samples came from the ongoing ImmuneRACE study (first 160 participants) plus 1,254 subjects from 6 global collaborators. The material from the prospective study consisted of cDNA or gDNA derived from T cells, B-cell-depleted T cells, or PBMCs. A de-identified subject ID, COVID-19 status, age in years and sex were almost always included in the sample metadata. Where available, HLA class I and class II types were taken from metadata supplied by the sample provider and were not determined by assay-based typing. The repertoires were released in a freely available public database intended as a resource for research on the immune response to SARS-CoV-2. Subjects who had been exposed to COVID-19, were actively infected with it, or had recovered from it provided the deeply sampled blood TCRbeta repertoires that made up the dataset.

The full study reports these points: Clinical and demographic metadata were provided uncurated, with the amount varying by source and participant.

V has 8 bases trimmed and J has 7 bases trimmed; junction bases matching no gene number 4. The CDR3 spans 12 residues, from the cysteine through the phenylalanine. The CDR3 DNA has 36 bases and is translated from base 1. CDR1 MDHEN and CDR2 SYDVKM are derived from the germline V gene. The sequence was collected from a woman in her fifties or sixties with acute or convalescent COVID-19. The chain employs TRBV28 and TRBJ1-1; a stretch of 10 junction bases matches TRBD1. The sequencing input was peripheral blood. The CDR3 amino acid sequence is: CASQDRGLEAFF. The bases read TGTGCCAGCCAAGACAGGGGGCTTGAAGCTTTCTTT.